These 11 T cell receptor beta chains originate from one sample sequenced in a study of blood T cell repertoires in COVID-19. This table comes from immunoSEQ multiplex PCR, and its TCRdb copy is limited to in-frame clones, with some not included. The sample contains 100,000 to 150,000 clones, approximately 81% of which appear only once. Material: peripheral blood. Every receptor here comes from a woman aged 50 to 65 with acute or convalescent COVID-19.

This chain connects TRBV18 to TRBJ1-1, with TRBD1 matching over 7 bases. Per germline, CDR1 KGHSH and CDR2 LQKENI. V lost 0 bases and J lost 0; bases outside the gene matches: 4. CDR3 length: 16 amino acids. The CDR3 DNA follows: TGTGCCAGCTCACCACCGAGACAGGGACTGAACACTGAAGCTTTCTTT. Its protein product is CASSPPRQGLNTEAFF.

The sample holds a few counts of this clone. The chain recombines TRBV2 with TRBJ1-5; D gene uncertain. Between the trimmed V and J ends, which lost 3 bases and 1 base, there was a span of 10 bases. Germline CDR1 SNHLY, CDR2 FYNNEI. The CDR3 runs 15 residues. CDR3 sequence: CASSDSEISNQPQHF. The CDR3, as DNA: TGTGCCAGCAGTGATAGCGAAATAAGCAATCAGCCCCAGCATTTT.

This chain connects TRBV2 to TRBJ2-5; D possibly corresponds to TRBD2 (7 bases). Germline V gene data show CDR1 as SNHLY and CDR2 as FYNNEI. The CDR3 is made up of 14 amino acids. Between the trimmed V and J ends, which lost 6 bases and 5 bases, there was a span of 16 bases. The CDR3 loop is CASRVQGAGETQYF. CDR3 bases: TGTGCCAGCAGGGTACAGGGAGCGGGGGAGACCCAGTACTTC.

V gene TRBV2 combines with J gene TRBJ2-2; no clear D gene. The V end lost 6 bases, the J end lost 1 base, and 9 bases lay between the germline ends. The CDR3 is made up of 14 amino acids. CDR1 is SNHLY, CDR2 FYNNEI, per germline. The DNA for the CDR3 is TGTGCCAGCAGCAGTTACAGGAACACCGGGGAGCTGTTTTTT. Its translation is CASSSYRNTGELFF.

This clone occurred a few times. At one boundary the junction diverges from the germline segment, which might be a read error. The chain links TRBV5-1 to TRBJ2-1; 7 positions agree with TRBD2. This CDR3 is 17 amino acids long. CDR1 and CDR2 (germline): SGHRS, YFSETQ. DNA for the CDR3: TGCGCCAGCAGCTTGGCACTGGGTTGGCGGGAGAACAACGAGCAGTTCTTC. As protein: CASSLALGWRENNEQFF.

The sample holds a few counts of this clone. The V gene is TRBV6-4, the J gene TRBJ1-1; D might be TRBD1 (6 bases). Looked up from germline, CDR1 is MRHNA and CDR2 is SNTAGT. The V gene lost 6 bases and the J gene lost 0 bases, with 11 bases spanning the gap. The CDR3 runs 14 residues. The CDR3: CASRDSDMNTEAFF. The CDR3 DNA follows: TGTGCCAGCAGGGACAGCGATATGAACACTGAAGCTTTCTTT.

The gene calls are TRBV4-2 and TRBJ1-5; no reliable D call. Germline V gene sequence: CDR1 LGHNA, CDR2 YNFKEQ. V lost 2 bases and J lost 5, with 13 bases in between. This CDR3 spans 15 amino acids. The CDR3 nucleotides read TGTGCCAGCAGCCAAAACTACGGGTTGGATCAGCCCCAGCATTTT. Translation gives CASSQNYGLDQPQHF.

The chain joins TRBV2 to TRBJ2-2; 7 bases map to TRBD1. The V and J ends lost 5 bases and 6 bases, in that order; junction bases with no gene match: 3. From germline, CDR1 is SNHLY and CDR2 FYNNEI. This CDR3 has 13 amino acids. The CDR3 DNA reads TGTGCCAGCAGTCGTACAGGGGCCGGGGAGCTGTTTTTT. Protein: CASSRTGAGELFF.

This sequence joins TRBV20-1 and TRBJ1-1; 8 bases are shared with TRBD1. The CDR3 spans 14 residues. V lost 3 bases to trimming and J lost 1 base; unmatched junction nucleotides: 4. CDR1 and CDR2 from the germline V gene are DFQATT and SNEGSKA (reference sequence). The CDR3 DNA sequence: TGCAGTGCTAGTTTCGGGACAGGGAACACTGAAGCTTTCTTT. Amino acid sequence: CSASFGTGNTEAFF.

The chain combines TRBV5-1 with TRBJ1-5, with unresolved D. Trimming took off 5 bases at V and 3 bases at J, with 9 bases between the two ends. The CDR3 loop spans 13 amino acids. Germline CDR1 is SGHRS and CDR2 is YFSETQ. CDR3: CASRRESNQPQHF. As DNA, the CDR3 is TGCGCCAGCAGGCGGGAATCCAATCAGCCCCAGCATTTT.

This clone was recorded only once. The chain couples TRBV29-1 to TRBJ1-1, with D possibly matching TRBD1 (6 bases). Germline-derived CDR1 and CDR2 are SQVTM and ANQGSEA. This CDR3 has 13 amino acids. The V end lost 1 base, the J end lost 3 bases, and 9 bases lay between the germline ends. The CDR3 bases are TGCAGCGTTGAAGGGGGGGGGCACACTGAAGCTTTCTTT. Protein product: CSVEGGGHTEAFF.